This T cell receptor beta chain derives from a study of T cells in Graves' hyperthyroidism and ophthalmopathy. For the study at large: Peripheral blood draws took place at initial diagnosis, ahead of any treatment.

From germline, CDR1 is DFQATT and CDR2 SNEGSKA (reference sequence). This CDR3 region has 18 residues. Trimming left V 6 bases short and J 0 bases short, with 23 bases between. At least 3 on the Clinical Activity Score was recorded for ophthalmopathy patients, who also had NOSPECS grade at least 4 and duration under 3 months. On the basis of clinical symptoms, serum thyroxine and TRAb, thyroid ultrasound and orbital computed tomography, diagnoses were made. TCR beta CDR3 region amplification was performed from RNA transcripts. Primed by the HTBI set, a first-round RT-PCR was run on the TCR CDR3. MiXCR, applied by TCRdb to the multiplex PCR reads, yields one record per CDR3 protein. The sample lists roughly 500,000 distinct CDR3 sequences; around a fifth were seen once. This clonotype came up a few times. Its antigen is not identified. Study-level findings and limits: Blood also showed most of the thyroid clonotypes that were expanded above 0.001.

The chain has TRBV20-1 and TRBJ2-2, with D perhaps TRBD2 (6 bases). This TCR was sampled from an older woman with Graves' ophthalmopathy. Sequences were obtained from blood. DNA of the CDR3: TGCAGTGCCTGGGAGCGGTCCCGGGAGTGGTCGAACACCGGGGAGCTGTTTTTT. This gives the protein CSAWERSREWSNTGELFF.